Sequencing of this T cell receptor (beta chain) was carried out in a study of blood T cell repertoires in COVID-19. At the level of the study: Whether acute or convalescent, the COVID-19 samples came from the United States, Italy and Spain. From T cells, B-cell-depleted T cells, or PBMCs came the material, which was cDNA or gDNA.

The protocol was immunoSEQ multiplex PCR, while the TCRdb copy is restricted to in-frame clones and leaves out a portion. The sample lists under 300,000 clones, approximately 91% occurring once. Participants came from fewer than 25 US areas, aged about 18 to 89 years. This TCR derives from a woman between 35 and 50 years old with acute COVID-19. The sequencing input was PBMCs or T cells enriched from blood (not recorded which).

CDR3: CASSSYTGDEKLFF. Written as DNA, the CDR3 is TGTGCCAGCAGCTCGTATACAGGGGATGAAAAACTGTTTTTT. The chain links TRBV13 to TRBJ1-4, with 7 bases lining up with TRBD1. CDR3 length: 14 residues. Germline CDR1 PRHDT, CDR2 FYEKMQ (reference sequence). J lost 6 bases, V lost 4 bases, and 5 bases had no gene match.